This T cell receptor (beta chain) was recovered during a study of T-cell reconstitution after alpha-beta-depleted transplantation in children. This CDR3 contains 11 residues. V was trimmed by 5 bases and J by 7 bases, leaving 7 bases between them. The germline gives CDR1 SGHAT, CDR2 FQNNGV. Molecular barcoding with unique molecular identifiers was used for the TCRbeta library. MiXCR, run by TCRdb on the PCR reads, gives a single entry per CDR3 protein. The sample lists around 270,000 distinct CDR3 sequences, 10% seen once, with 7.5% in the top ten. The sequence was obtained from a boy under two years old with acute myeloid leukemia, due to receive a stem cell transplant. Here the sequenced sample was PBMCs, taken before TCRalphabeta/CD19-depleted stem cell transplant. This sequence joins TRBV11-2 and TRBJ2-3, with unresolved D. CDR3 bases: TGTGCCAGCAGCCTTTCCTATACGCAGTATTTT. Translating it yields CASSLSYTQYF.